Listed here are 31 T cell receptor beta chains from one sample, sequenced in a study of cytotoxic CD8 clonotypes in ibrutinib-treated CLL. Data came from immunoSEQ multiplex PCR; TCRdb stores just in-frame clones and leaves some out. The data hold 50,000 to 70,000 clones, with roughly 54% observed a single time. Sequences were derived from PBMCs, sampled at disease progression, from a patient treated with ibrutinib. All receptors derive from a human donor with chronic lymphocytic leukemia.

This rearrangement joins TRBV10-3 to TRBJ2-7, with D perhaps matching TRBD2 (6 bases). The CDR3 is made up of 15 amino acids. Germline CDR1 reads ENHRY; CDR2 reads SYGVKD. Trimming removed 6 bases from V and 2 bases from J, with 17 bases in between. CDR3 bases: TGTGCCATCAGATCGGGCCCCGGCGGGACCTACGAGCAGTACTTC. This translates into CAIRSGPGGTYEQYF.

This clone was seen more than once but under ten times. This sequence joins TRBV11-3 and TRBJ2-1; possibly TRBD1 for D (6 bases). V was pared by 6 bases and J by 7 bases, with 16 bases between. The germline V gene has CDR1 SGHNT and CDR2 YENEEA. The CDR3 length is 14 residues. CDR3 residues: CASRVRGTENEQFF. DNA of the CDR3: TGTGCCAGCAGAGTCAGGGGTACTGAGAATGAGCAGTTCTTC.

This sequence joins TRBV2 and TRBJ2-7; D is ambiguous. With 2 bases removed from V and 3 bases from J, the gap between germline ends came to 2 bases. From germline, CDR1 is SNHLY and CDR2 FYNNEI. The CDR3 is 11 amino acids. The CDR3 region is CASSELYEQYF. CDR3 sequence (DNA): TGTGCCAGCAGTGAACTCTACGAGCAGTACTTC. The entire variable domain, with the rest obtained from reference TRBV2 and TRBJ2-7, is as follows: EPEVTQTPSHQVTQMGQEVILRCVPISNHLYFYWYRQILGQKVEFLVSFYNNEISEKSEIFDDQFSVERPDGSNFTLKIRSTKLEDSAMYFCASSELYEQYFGPGTRLTVT.

CDR3 nucleotides: TGTGCCACCCGGGACAGGGTCTATGATGAGCAGTTCTTC. Amino acid sequence: CATRDRVYDEQFF. The chain combines TRBV11-3 with TRBJ2-1, with 9 nucleotides matching TRBD1. The CDR3 runs 13 residues. Germline V gene sequence: CDR1 SGHNT, CDR2 YENEEA. The junction had 9 bases not matched to a gene; V was cut back by 10 bases and J by 8 bases.

V gene TRBV21-1 combines with J gene TRBJ2-7; the D segment call TRBD2 is taken from the table without a DNA check. TRBV21-1 is a pseudogene locus. This CDR3 has 16 amino acids. CDR3: CASSKDGKRGVHEQYF. CDR3 coding DNA: TGTGCCAGCAGCAAAGACGGGAAGCGGGGGGTCCACGAGCAGTACTTC.

This clone was detected once. For the CDR3, the DNA is TGTGCCAGCAGTTTCGAACAGGGAGATACGCAGTATTTT. Residues: CASSFEQGDTQYF. The chain carries TRBV6-1 and TRBJ2-3; possible D gene TRBD1, 6 bases. V was cut by 5 bases and J by 5 bases, with 11 bases left in between. The CDR3 loop spans 13 amino acids. CDR1 and CDR2 from the germline V gene are MNHNS and SASEGT.

The sample holds a few counts of this clone. The J gene is TRBJ1-2, the V gene TRBV11-2; tentatively, D is TRBD1 (5 bases). The germline V gene has CDR1 SGHAT and CDR2 FQNNGV. The CDR3 is 14 residues long. The V end was cut by 5 bases, the J end by 1 base, with 11 bases between. CDR3 protein: CASSPGTVNYGYTF. Here the CDR3 DNA reads TGTGCCAGCAGCCCCGGGACGGTTAACTATGGCTACACCTTC.

J is TRBJ2-1 and V is TRBV9; 11 bases agree with TRBD2. The CDR3 has 15 amino acids. Trimming removed 3 bases from V and 8 bases from J; junction bases left unmatched: 7. Germline lookup yields CDR1 SGDLS and CDR2 YYNGEE. The CDR3: CASSAPGLADHEQFF. For the CDR3, the DNA is TGTGCCAGCAGCGCACCGGGACTAGCGGATCATGAGCAGTTCTTC.

The J gene is TRBJ1-1, the V gene TRBV30; no clear D. The CDR3 has 14 amino acids. V gave up 3 bases and J gave up 0 bases, with 11 bases separating them. Germline assignment: CDR1 GTSNPN and CDR2 SVGIG (reference sequence). In nucleotides, the CDR3 is TGTGCCTGGAGAGCACCGCGAATGAACACTGAAGCTTTCTTT. It encodes CAWRAPRMNTEAFF.

This clone was counted many times. The chain is built from TRBV11-1 and TRBJ2-7, with 9 bases that match TRBD2. Germline V CDR1 and CDR2: SGHAT, FQDESV (reference sequence). The CDR3 runs to 16 residues. Trimming at V came to 5 bases and at J to 4 bases, leaving 12 bases not matched to a gene. CDR3 bases: TGTGCCAGCAGCCCTCACTCGCGGGGGGGCCGGTACGAGCAGTACTTC. Amino acid sequence: CASSPHSRGGRYEQYF. The full variable domain, in which reference TRBV11-1 and TRBJ2-7 provide the parts outside the CDR3, is EAEVAQSPRYKITEKSQAVAFWCDPISGHATLYWYRQILGQGPELLVQFQDESVVDDSQLPKDRFSAERLKGVDSTLKIQPAELGDSAMYLCASSPHSRGGRYEQYFGPGTRLTVT.

V and J are TRBV15 and TRBJ1-5, with D maybe TRBD1 (5 bases). Germline CDR1 LNHNV, CDR2 YYDKDF (reference sequence). Trimming pared 4 bases from V and 0 bases from J, leaving 16 bases between. The CDR3 sequence is 17 residues long. DNA for the CDR3: TGTGCCACCAGCACCGAATCGGCAGGGAATAGCAATCAGCCCCAGCATTTT. It encodes CATSTESAGNSNQPQHF.

This chain joins TRBV19 and TRBJ1-1; D unclear. CDR3 length: 12 amino acids. V shed 6 bases and J shed 1 base, with 6 bases lying between them. Per germline, CDR1 LNHDA and CDR2 SQIVND (reference sequence). The CDR3, as DNA: TGTGCCAGTAGCCGAGAGAACACTGAAGCTTTCTTT. It specifies CASSRENTEAFF.

The chain recombines TRBV11-2 with TRBJ2-3; 8 bases agree with TRBD2. J lost 7 bases, V lost 5 bases, and 8 bases had no gene match. From germline, CDR1 is SGHAT and CDR2 FQNNGV. CDR3 length equals 14 residues. The CDR3 region has the DNA TGTGCCAGCAGCGCCGCCGGGACTAGACATACGCAGTATTTT. Translation: CASSAAGTRHTQYF.

CDR3 in amino acids: CASRSPGELFF. Written as DNA, the CDR3 is TGTGCCAGCAGGAGCCCCGGGGAGCTGTTTTTT. This chain joins TRBV28 and TRBJ2-2; no reliable D call. The germline gives CDR1 MDHEN, CDR2 SYDVKM. CDR3 length: 11 amino acids. V was clipped by 6 bases and J by 6 bases, with 5 bases between them.

This clone was picked up a small number of times. The chain uses TRBV10-3 and TRBJ2-7; D not resolved. The CDR3 totals 12 residues. Germline values: CDR1 ENHRY, CDR2 SYGVKD. The ends were cut back, 8 bases at V and 0 bases at J, with 8 bases in the middle. The CDR3 is CAIAQSSYEQYF. Here the CDR3 DNA reads TGTGCCATCGCCCAGAGCTCCTACGAGCAGTACTTC.

This clone has only a few counts. Here the CDR3 reads CAISEYSGGGNIQYF. The CDR3 DNA is TGTGCCATCAGTGAGTACAGCGGGGGTGGAAACATTCAGTACTTC. This rearrangement joins TRBV10-3 to TRBJ2-4; the match to TRBD2 covers 8 bases. V was clipped by 1 base and J by 6 bases; unmatched bases: 5. The CDR3 spans 15 residues. Per germline, CDR1 ENHRY and CDR2 SYGVKD.

This rearrangement joins TRBV10-3 to TRBJ1-1; the D is unclear. The CDR3 spans 12 residues. Germline values: CDR1 ENHRY, CDR2 SYGVKD. Trimming cost V 0 bases and J 8 bases, with 7 bases left between them. Here the CDR3 reads CAISESSLEAFF. DNA of the CDR3: TGTGCCATCAGTGAGTCTTCGCTGGAAGCTTTCTTT.

The V call is TRBV7-2, the J call TRBJ1-1; D call uncertain. The CDR3 covers 15 residues. Germline CDR1 and CDR2: SGHTA and FQGNSA. Between the trimmed V and J ends, which lost 1 base and 4 bases, there was a span of 13 bases. The CDR3 DNA follows: TGTGCCAGCAGCTTAGGGGGTGGAGGGAGCACTGAAGCTTTCTTT. It yields the protein CASSLGGGGSTEAFF.

The chain joins TRBV6-6 to TRBJ1-6, with D possibly TRBD1 on 6 matching bases. This CDR3 has 13 amino acids. CDR1 MNHNY and CDR2 SVGAGI come from the germline V gene (reference sequence). Trimming shortened V by 10 bases and J by 8 bases, and 15 bases separated the two germline ends. In DNA, the CDR3 is TGTGCCATCCAGGGGTTTTCTTATTCACCCCTCCACTTT. It specifies CAIQGFSYSPLHF.

The gene calls are TRBV4-2 and TRBJ2-1; 10 bases map to TRBD2. Germline values: CDR1 LGHNA, CDR2 YNFKEQ. The CDR3 consists of 16 residues. J lost 7 bases, V lost 1 base, and 7 bases had no gene match. CDR3 bases: TGTGCCAGCAGCCAAGTCAGCGGGGGGGCCCTGAATGAGCAGTTCTTC. Its translation is CASSQVSGGALNEQFF.

The chain employs TRBV6-5 and TRBJ2-6; D remains unclear. The CDR3 length is 16 residues. Germline V gives CDR1 MNHEY, CDR2 SVGAGI. Trimming stripped 4 bases from V and 0 bases from J, with 10 bases between. DNA for the CDR3: TGTGCCAGCAGTTTCAAATCCTTCTCTGGGGCCAACGTCCTGACTTTC. Its protein product is CASSFKSFSGANVLTF.

This chain joins TRBV28 and TRBJ2-2; TRBD1 agrees at 8 bases. J lost 5 bases, V lost 8 bases, and 19 bases had no gene match. The CDR3 contains 18 residues. Germline V lookup: CDR1 MDHEN, CDR2 SYDVKM. The CDR3 spells CASRTESGGAVVTGELFF. In DNA form, the CDR3 reads TGTGCCAGCCGTACAGAGTCAGGGGGCGCGGTGGTGACCGGGGAGCTGTTTTTT.

This clone was recorded a few times. The J gene is TRBJ2-7, the V gene TRBV11-2; 15 bases align to TRBD2. V gave up 5 bases and J gave up 6 bases; unmatched junction bases: 5. The CDR3 extends over 15 amino acids. Germline assignment: CDR1 SGHAT and CDR2 FQNNGV. Here the CDR3 reads CASSPPGLAGGEQYF. The CDR3 nucleotides are TGTGCCAGCAGCCCTCCGGGACTAGCGGGAGGCGAGCAGTACTTC.

The rearrangement joins TRBV2 to TRBJ2-2, with TRBD2 matching over 8 bases. Germline CDR1 reads SNHLY; CDR2 reads FYNNEI. There are 16 residues in the CDR3. The J segment lost 3 bases and the V segment lost 2 bases, leaving 5 bases of the junction unmatched. The DNA of the CDR3 is TGTGCCAGCAGTGAATCGGGGGGGCCCTACACCGGGGAGCTGTTTTTT. This sequence encodes CASSESGGPYTGELFF.

The chain employs TRBV4-3 and TRBJ2-7; 12 bases line up with TRBD2. Germline V gene sequence: CDR1 LGHNA, CDR2 YSLEER. The CDR3 is made up of 16 amino acids. Trimming took 6 bases from V and 0 from J; bases not matched to a gene: 6. The CDR3 region is CASSEGLAGHSYEQYF. The CDR3, as DNA: TGCGCCAGCAGTGAGGGACTAGCGGGCCACTCCTACGAGCAGTACTTC.

V usage is TRBV7-8 and J usage is TRBJ2-6; D is perhaps TRBD1 (5 bases). Trimming stripped 5 bases from V and 4 bases from J, with 12 bases between. The CDR3 has 15 residues. Germline V lookup: CDR1 SGHVS, CDR2 FQNEAQ. CDR3 amino acids: CASSLTGTGANVLTF. The CDR3 coding sequence is TGTGCCAGCAGCCTTACAGGTACCGGGGCCAACGTCCTGACTTTC.

This chain connects TRBV7-8 to TRBJ1-6; 9 nucleotides line up with TRBD1. The CDR3 runs 15 residues. J gave up 7 bases and V 5 bases, and 6 bases lay outside the gene matches. The V gene's germline CDR1 is SGHVS and CDR2 FQNEAQ. The CDR3 protein is CASSPWDRENSPLHF. The CDR3 nucleotides read TGTGCCAGCAGCCCGTGGGACAGGGAGAATTCACCCCTCCACTTT.

The chain carries TRBV19 and TRBJ1-2, with 10 bases aligning to TRBD1. The CDR3 totals 13 residues. Trimming at V came to 7 bases and at J to 5 bases, leaving 4 bases not matched to a gene. Germline CDR1 reads LNHDA; CDR2 reads SQIVND (reference sequence). CDR3 DNA: TGTGCCAGTAAGGACAGGGGGAGGTATGGCTACACCTTC. It encodes CASKDRGRYGYTF.

The chain couples TRBV19 to TRBJ1-2, with 7 positions matching TRBD1. The trim removed 5 bases at V and 3 bases at J, leaving 3 bases unmatched. This CDR3 contains 13 residues. The germline CDR1 and CDR2 sequences are LNHDA and SQIVND (reference sequence). CDR3 protein: CASSVQGYYGYTF. CDR3 sequence (DNA): TGTGCCAGTAGTGTACAGGGGTACTATGGCTACACCTTC.

This rearrangement joins TRBV6-5 to TRBJ2-1; D may be TRBD1 (5 bases). Germline CDR1 is MNHEY and CDR2 is SVGAGI. This CDR3 is 12 amino acids long. Deletions cut 7 bases from V and 5 bases from J, with 9 bases between. The CDR3 DNA is TGTGCCAGCAAGGGGATCCACAATGAGCAGTTCTTC. Translating it yields CASKGIHNEQFF.

J is TRBJ2-5 and V is TRBV5-1; D unresolved. The CDR3 is 15 residues long. Trimming stripped 1 base from V and 2 bases from J, with 12 bases between. Germline CDR1 SGHRS, CDR2 YFSETQ. This CDR3 reads CASSLMGSGQETQYF. For the CDR3, the DNA is TGCGCCAGCAGCTTGATGGGTTCGGGTCAAGAGACCCAGTACTTC.